One sample yielded the 9 T cell receptor beta chains listed below, sequenced in a study of radiotherapy plus CTLA-4 blockade in lung cancer. The protocol was immunoSEQ multiplex PCR, while the TCRdb copy is restricted to in-frame clones and leaves out a portion. Of roughly 100,000 clones listed, under 90% were seen once; the top ten hold 2% to 2.5%. The specimen was peripheral blood, collected from a patient treated with radiotherapy plus ipilimumab. These receptors were collected from a human donor with non-small cell lung cancer that progressed on radiotherapy plus ipilimumab. Some clones in this sample may be carry-over from other donors' samples.

The genes are TRBV4-3 and TRBJ1-4; 8 bases agree with TRBD1. This CDR3 has 15 residues. The ends lost 3 bases at V and 7 bases at J; junction bases unmatched: 7. From germline, CDR1 is LGHNA and CDR2 YSLEER. CDR3 coding DNA: TGCGCCAGCAGCCATCTGACAGGGGAGAGTGAAAAACTGTTTTTT. Amino acid sequence: CASSHLTGESEKLFF.

The gene calls are TRBV4-1 and TRBJ2-7; 9 bases align to TRBD1. The CDR3 has 16 amino acids. The V and J ends lost 2 bases and 1 base, in that order; junction bases with no gene match: 6. CDR1 is MGHRA and CDR2 is YSYEKL in the germline V gene. DNA for the CDR3: TGCGCCAGCAGCCAACCAGGGACAGGGACGTCCTACGAGCAGTACTTC. This gives the protein CASSQPGTGTSYEQYF.

This sequence joins TRBV7-3 and TRBJ2-5, with 10 bases aligning to TRBD1. The CDR3 has 15 amino acids. CDR1 and CDR2 (germline): SGHTA, FQGTGA. Trimming removed 5 bases from V and 5 bases from J; junction bases left unmatched: 8. The CDR3 nucleotides are TGTGCCAGCAGCGGGACAGGGGATTACCGGGAGACCCAGTACTTC. This translates into CASSGTGDYRETQYF.

The chain has TRBV7-9 and TRBJ1-2; D unresolved. The CDR3 covers 13 residues. V lost 2 bases to trimming and J lost 3 bases, with 7 bases between them. The V gene's germline CDR1 is SEHNR and CDR2 FQNEAQ (reference sequence). The chain's CDR3 is CASSLFSDYGYTF. In DNA, the CDR3 is TGTGCCAGCAGCTTATTCAGCGACTATGGCTACACCTTC.

This chain uses TRBV5-4 with TRBJ2-7, with D possibly being TRBD2 (6 bases). Germline values: CDR1 SGHNT, CDR2 YYREEE (reference sequence). V was clipped by 6 bases and J by 0 bases, with 16 bases between them. The CDR3 runs to 15 residues. CDR3 in amino acids: CASMSASASSYEQYF. CDR3 DNA: TGTGCCAGCATGTCCGCTAGCGCAAGCTCCTACGAGCAGTACTTC.

The V gene is TRBV11-2, the J gene TRBJ2-6, with 8 bases identical to TRBD1. The CDR3 totals 17 residues. J gave up 3 bases and V 4 bases, and 8 bases lay outside the gene matches. The germline CDR1 and CDR2 sequences are SGHAT and FQNNGV. CDR3 loop: CASSSWTGRHGANVLTF. In DNA form, the CDR3 reads TGTGCCAGCAGCTCGTGGACAGGGAGGCATGGGGCCAACGTCCTGACTTTC.

The chain carries TRBV5-1 and TRBJ2-3; 8 nucleotides match TRBD1. The CDR3 spans 16 residues. The germline CDR1 and CDR2 sequences are SGHRS and YFSETQ. V dropped 5 bases and J dropped 0; count of bases not matched to a gene: 8. The CDR3 nucleotides read TGCGCCAGCAGGCAAGGACAGGGATCTAGCACAGATACGCAGTATTTT. Translating gives CASRQGQGSSTDTQYF.

The chain joins TRBV18 to TRBJ1-5, with D maybe TRBD1 (6 bases). This CDR3 spans 15 amino acids. V was cut by 4 bases and J by 1 base, with 11 bases left in between. Germline V lookup: CDR1 KGHSH, CDR2 LQKENI. The CDR3 region has the DNA TGTGCCAGCTCACAGGGGGGACCAAGCAATCAGCCCCAGCATTTT. Translation: CASSQGGPSNQPQHF.

This sequence joins TRBV7-3 and TRBJ1-3, with D hard to call. CDR1 and CDR2 (germline): SGHTA, FQGTGA. The CDR3 has 16 amino acids. The V end was cut by 0 bases, the J end by 4 bases, with 13 bases between. In DNA, the CDR3 is TGTGCCAGCAGCTTAACGTCCCCCGGGTCGGGAAACACCATATATTTT. Encoded protein: CASSLTSPGSGNTIYF.